One and the same sample provided the 23 T cell receptor beta chains below, sequenced in a study of blood T cell repertoires in COVID-19. Here immunoSEQ multiplex PCR was the method, and the copy in TCRdb shows in-frame clones only, minus some. The table shows some 98,000 clones, with approximately 79% occurring only once. Material for sequencing was peripheral blood. The receptor source for this set is a man between 65 and 85 years old with active or convalescent COVID-19.

In regard to this clone: The conserved closing phenylalanine or tryptophan is absent in this CDR3, likely reflecting a read error. It is unclear where the CDR3 begins or ends on the DNA, so no DNA is shown, and the CDR3 is as TCRdb lists it. The chain combines TRBV30 with TRBJ1-3. The CDR3 length equals 13 residues, ends included. CDR1 is GTSNPN, CDR2 SVGIG, per germline (reference sequence). The CDR3 spells CAWTTRFNTGMTL.

This clone was seen only a few times. CDR3 DNA: TGTGCCAGCAGCGGACAGGGCGTTGAGACCCAGTACTTC. Its translation is CASSGQGVETQYF. The rearrangement links TRBV2 to TRBJ2-5; 8 nucleotides align to TRBD1. CDR3 size: 13 residues. With V trimmed by 6 bases and J by 5 bases, 5 bases remained unmatched. CDR1 is SNHLY and CDR2 is FYNNEI in the germline V gene.

The CDR3 bases are TGTGCGTGTGGGGGGGGGACCAACGAGCAGTACTTC. The encoded protein is CACGGGTNEQYF. This chain connects TRBV30 to TRBJ2-7, with 7 bases that match TRBD2. Germline loops: CDR1 GTSNPN, CDR2 SVGIG (reference sequence). This CDR3 is built from 12 residues. Based on the CDR3 plus reference TRBV30 and TRBJ2-7, the full variable domain is SQTIHQWPATLVQPVGSPLSLECTVEGTSNPNLYWYRQAAGRGLQLLFYSVGIGQISSEVPQNLSASRPQDRQFILSSKKLLLSDSGFYLCACGGGTNEQYFGPGTRLTVT.

The gene calls are TRBV2 and TRBJ2-7, with a possible D match to TRBD2 (5 bases). CDR1 is SNHLY, CDR2 FYNNEI, per germline. The CDR3 is made up of 13 amino acids. V lost 5 bases to trimming and J lost 7 bases, with 15 bases between them. CDR3 amino acids: CASSWTTRWEQYF. CDR3 DNA: TGTGCCAGCAGTTGGACCACTAGGTGGGAGCAGTACTTC.

The chain links TRBV11-2 to TRBJ1-5; D is undetermined. Between the trimmed V and J ends, which lost 0 bases and 0 bases, there was a span of 12 bases. This CDR3 contains 17 residues. Germline V CDR1 and CDR2: SGHAT, FQNNGV. The CDR3 sequence is CASSLEVRRYSNQPQHF. The CDR3 coding sequence is TGTGCCAGCAGCTTAGAGGTCAGGCGATATAGCAATCAGCCCCAGCATTTT. Together with reference TRBV11-2 and TRBJ1-5, the CDR3 gives the full variable domain: EAGVAQSPRYKIIEKRQSVAFWCNPISGHATLYWYQQILGQGPKLLIQFQNNGVVDDSQLPKDRFSAERLKGVDSTLKIQPAKLEDSAVYLCASSLEVRRYSNQPQHFGDGTRLSIL.

This sequence joins TRBV6-6 and TRBJ1-5; no reliable D call. The germline V and J ends were trimmed by 2 bases and 3 bases, with 11 bases remaining between them. Germline CDR1 reads MNHNY; CDR2 reads SVGAGI (reference sequence). The CDR3 has 15 residues. The CDR3 DNA follows: TGTGCCAGCAGTTACGTGGGCGGGAACAATCAGCCCCAGCATTTT. This sequence encodes CASSYVGGNNQPQHF.

By share, this clone counts as medium-sized. V and J are TRBV30 and TRBJ1-1, with D maybe TRBD1 (6 bases). From germline, CDR1 is GTSNPN and CDR2 SVGIG (reference sequence). V was shortened by 3 bases and J by 8 bases, with 13 bases between the two germline ends. The CDR3 covers 12 residues. CDR3 residues: CAWSGTGNEAFF. The DNA of the CDR3 is TGTGCCTGGAGCGGAACAGGGAACGAAGCTTTCTTT. The full variable domain, completed using reference TRBV30 and TRBJ1-1, is SQTIHQWPATLVQPVGSPLSLECTVEGTSNPNLYWYRQAAGRGLQLLFYSVGIGQISSEVPQNLSASRPQDRQFILSSKKLLLSDSGFYLCAWSGTGNEAFFGQGTRLTVV.

This chain uses TRBV7-9 with TRBJ1-3, with 8 bases lining up with TRBD1. With V trimmed by 5 bases and J by 4 bases, 7 bases remained unmatched. In germline, CDR1 is SEHNR, CDR2 FQNEAQ (reference sequence). The CDR3 is made up of 15 amino acids. DNA for the CDR3: TGTGCCAGCAGCGTCCGGACAGGGCGAGGAAACACCATATATTTT. Encoded protein: CASSVRTGRGNTIYF.

The chain uses TRBV20-1 and TRBJ1-2; TRBD1 aligns across 8 bases. The CDR3 sequence is 13 residues long. The V and J ends lost 3 bases and 7 bases, in that order; junction bases with no gene match: 7. Germline V gene lookup returns CDR1 DFQATT and CDR2 SNEGSKA (reference sequence). This CDR3 reads CSASLDRDSGYTF. CDR3 nucleotides: TGCAGTGCTAGTCTGGACAGGGACTCTGGCTACACCTTC.

The V call is TRBV19, the J call TRBJ2-7; 8 nucleotides align to TRBD2. Germline trimming cut 5 bases from V and 5 bases from J; bases unmatched to any gene: 5. Germline lookup yields CDR1 LNHDA and CDR2 SQIVND (reference sequence). There are 13 residues in the CDR3. CDR3 sequence (DNA): TGTGCCAGTAGTGGGACTAGATCTGACGAGCAGTACTTC. This encodes CASSGTRSDEQYF.

The chain couples TRBV7-9 to TRBJ2-1; D remains ambiguous. CDR3 length: 12 residues. Germline V lookup: CDR1 SEHNR, CDR2 FQNEAQ (reference sequence). The V and J ends lost 6 bases and 9 bases respectively, with 12 bases between them. Written as DNA, the CDR3 is TGTGCCAGCAGTCAGTCAGGCATTGAGCAGTTCTTC. Translated, it gives CASSQSGIEQFF.

As for this clone: The germline gene is not matched at one end of the junction; a read error may be the cause. This sequence joins TRBV7-7 and TRBJ2-3; D is unresolved. CDR3 size: 16 residues. Germline V gene data show CDR1 as SSHAT and CDR2 as FNYEAQ (reference sequence). CDR3 residues: CASSRSPSSGTDTQYF. The CDR3 nucleotides read TGTGCTAGCAGCCGTTCCCCTTCTTCAGGCACAGATACGCAGTATTTT.

This clone was found a few times. The CDR3 sequence: CASRNRQPNTGELFF. The CDR3 coding sequence is TGTGCCAGCAGAAATAGACAGCCGAACACCGGGGAGCTGTTTTTT. The rearrangement uses TRBV7-9 and TRBJ2-2; D is perhaps TRBD1 (5 bases). This CDR3 is built from 15 residues. The germline V gene has CDR1 SEHNR and CDR2 FQNEAQ (reference sequence). Trimming pared 6 bases from V and 0 bases from J, leaving 11 bases between. Full variable domain (outside the CDR3, taken from reference TRBV7-9 and TRBJ2-2): DTGVSQNPRHKITKRGQNVTFRCDPISEHNRLYWYRQTLGQGPEFLTYFQNEAQLEKSRLLSDRFSAERPKGSFSTLEIQRTEQGDSAMYLCASRNRQPNTGELFFGEGSRLTVL.

The chain uses TRBV9 and TRBJ2-5; TRBD2 aligns across 9 bases. CDR1 is SGDLS and CDR2 is YYNGEE in the germline V gene. The CDR3 contains 15 residues. Trimming cost V 6 bases and J 5 bases; bases outside gene matches: 11. CDR3 DNA sequence: TGTGCCAGCAACACTGGCGGGGGGGCCGGGGAGACCCAGTACTTC. It codes for CASNTGGGAGETQYF.

The V and J genes are TRBV11-2 and TRBJ2-4; 7 nucleotides agree with TRBD1. The germline V gene has CDR1 SGHAT and CDR2 FQNNGV. The CDR3 consists of 14 residues. J lost 3 bases, V lost 6 bases, and 5 bases had no gene match. The CDR3 DNA follows: TGTGCCAGCAGTCTACAGGGGAACAAAAACATTCAGTACTTC. Its translation is CASSLQGNKNIQYF.

The chain carries TRBV30 and TRBJ2-2; D may be TRBD2 (7 bases). Per germline, CDR1 GTSNPN and CDR2 SVGIG (reference sequence). The CDR3 is 14 amino acids. The V end lost 3 bases, the J end lost 6 bases, and 14 bases lay between the germline ends. The CDR3 spells CAWRTLGGPGELFF. The CDR3 bases are TGTGCCTGGAGGACCCTCGGGGGGCCCGGGGAGCTGTTTTTT.

This chain connects TRBV5-1 to TRBJ2-1, with TRBD2 matching over 14 bases. CDR3 length equals 19 residues. Germline CDR1 reads SGHRS; CDR2 reads YFSETQ. Trimming took 3 bases from V and 2 from J; bases not matched to a gene: 10. The CDR3 nucleotides read TGCGCCAGCAGCTCCGGACTAGCGGGGGGTCCGACCCCCTACAATGAGCAGTTCTTC. This encodes CASSSGLAGGPTPYNEQFF.

The V gene is TRBV4-2, the J gene TRBJ2-5; tentative D call: TRBD1 (6 bases). This CDR3 comprises 15 residues. With 4 bases removed from V and 1 base from J, the gap between germline ends came to 13 bases. Germline V CDR1 and CDR2: LGHNA, YNFKEQ. The CDR3 loop is CASSLKEDSQETQYF. CDR3 DNA sequence: TGTGCCAGCAGCCTCAAAGAGGACAGCCAAGAGACCCAGTACTTC.

The chain is built from TRBV7-2 and TRBJ2-3, with 10 bases fitting TRBD2. Unmatched junction bases numbered 9, after V lost 5 bases and J lost 1 base. Germline V gives CDR1 SGHTA, CDR2 FQGNSA. The CDR3 totals 17 residues. The CDR3 DNA sequence: TGTGCCAGCAGCCACCTTAGCGGGGGGAGGCGCACAGATACGCAGTATTTT. It yields the protein CASSHLSGGRRTDTQYF.

This clone was detected a few times. The V gene is TRBV5-1, the J gene TRBJ1-1; 8 bases agree with TRBD1. Losses at the gene ends were 4 bases for V and 4 bases for J; bases not matched to a gene: 9. In germline, CDR1 is SGHRS, CDR2 YFSETQ. The length of the CDR3 is 15 residues. The CDR3 protein is CASSHTGGVSTEAFF. CDR3 DNA: TGCGCCAGCAGCCACACAGGGGGGGTCAGCACTGAAGCTTTCTTT.

This chain joins TRBV12-5 and TRBJ1-1, with a possible D match to TRBD1 (6 bases). CDR3 size: 14 residues. Trimming removed 7 bases at V and 3 bases at J, with 15 bases between. Germline V CDR1 and CDR2: LGHNT, FRNRAP. CDR3 nucleotides: TGTGCTAGTGCCACCCGGACAGTCCACACTGAAGCTTTCTTT. Translated, it gives CASATRTVHTEAFF.

This sequence joins TRBV6-2 or TRBV6-3 and TRBJ2-7; possibly TRBD1 for D (5 bases). Germline values: CDR1 MNHEY, CDR2 SVGEGT. This CDR3 has 15 amino acids. V was cut by 6 bases and J by 2 bases, with 17 bases left in between. CDR3 in amino acids: CASSDSWGGPYEQYF. The CDR3 coding sequence is TGTGCCAGCAGCGATTCCTGGGGCGGACCCTACGAGCAGTACTTC.

V is TRBV10-2 and J is TRBJ1-4; D is possibly TRBD1 (6 bases). Germline V gene lookup returns CDR1 WSHSY and CDR2 SAAADI. CDR3 length equals 14 residues. V lost 7 bases, J lost 8 bases, and 17 bases lay in between. In DNA, the CDR3 is TGCGCCAGCACCTCGGGACAACGCGGGGAAAAACTGTTTTTT. Its translation: CASTSGQRGEKLFF.